This entry concerns a single T cell receptor beta chain. Its cognate antigen has yet to be identified. Base qualities are missing; no much larger clone stands one base away. The sample belongs to a study of T-cell memory formation after mild COVID-19 (dated by TCRdb to the early 2020s). Describing the broader study: Most TCR sequence clusters were specific to one of the two donors. In two donors, T-cell clones that expanded and contracted after mild COVID-19 were followed by sequencing TCRalpha and TCRbeta repertoires longitudinally. Two young, previously healthy adult volunteers, one female and one male, were included in the cohort.

The run used an Illumina NovaSeq 6000. TCRalpha and TCRbeta cDNA libraries were constructed by 5'RACE with constant-segment primers, with sample barcodes and unique molecular identifiers being introduced. Trizol reagent was used to extract RNA from every sample. Amplification of the libraries took two PCR steps, and the second step added a second sample barcode plus Illumina TruSeq adapters. Libraries were sequenced on an Illumina NovaSeq with 2 x 150 bp paired-end reads. As for the original processing: The reads were demultiplexed and collapsed into UMI-guided consensus sequences using migec v1.2.7. With mixcr v2.1.11, UMI consensuses were aligned to TRA and TRB V and J templates and assembled into clonotypes. Clonotypes were classified as expanded or contracted when called significant by both edgeR and NoisET, with noise models trained on biological replicates. For edgeR calls, a false discovery rate-adjusted p below 0.01 and a log2 fold-change threshold of 1 were applied. PCA with hierarchical clustering of max-normalized trajectories of the 1000 most abundant clonotypes was used as exploratory dynamics analysis. Each responding clone was given a CD4 or CD8 phenotype based on the CD4+ and CD8+ repertoires, which had been sequenced separately. The public reads were quality trimmed at Q25 with fastp and then assembled into clones with MiXCR by TCRdb, keeping productive beta chains. Rows with one shared CDR3 protein collapse into an entry with the most common genes and DNA. Clone size and V and J calls follow TCRdb, not the original study. A total of around 370,000 distinct CDR3 sequences appear in this sample, over 20% of them only once. The biggest ten clones account for around 12% of the sample.

Paper-wide results and their limitations: Only a couple of mild cases were covered by the study, and larger cohorts that include severe cases with pre-infection samples were considered necessary. Some responding clones were detected in pre-infection memory, suggesting pre-existing cross-reactive memory T cells joined the SARS-CoV-2 response. SARS-CoV-2 specificity was not confirmed for the second-wave clones peaking on day 37. Contracting CD4+ clones were found mainly in CM and EM memory subsets, while CD8+ clones were enriched in EMRA. Clones that contracted from day 15 to 85 showed balanced CD4/CD8 phenotypes, whereas a second wave of clones that expanded from day 15 to 37 leaned towards CD4+.

Between the V and J ends, shortened by 4 bases and 6 bases respectively, the junction contains 14 bases. The CDR1 and CDR2 encoded by the germline V gene are SGDLS and YYNGEE. There are 15 amino acids in the CDR3, from cysteine to phenylalanine inclusive. Here the CDR3 DNA is all that survives: 45 bases in frame from base 1. Ficoll-Paque density gradient centrifugation was used to isolate PBMCs. This sequence was found in an adult woman who had mild COVID-19 (a few samples of this study predate the infection). The sample titles of this study are shuffled in the database, so cell type and time point are left out; the donor was told from shared clones. This sequence uses TRBV9 and TRBJ1-6, with TRBD1 tentatively as D gene (5 bases match). The sequencing sample was made of PBMCs or a T cell subset sorted from them (not recorded which). The CDR3 region: CASSSRTKLNSPLHF. The DNA sequence is TGTGCCAGCAGCTCCCGGACAAAACTTAATTCACCCCTCCACTTT.